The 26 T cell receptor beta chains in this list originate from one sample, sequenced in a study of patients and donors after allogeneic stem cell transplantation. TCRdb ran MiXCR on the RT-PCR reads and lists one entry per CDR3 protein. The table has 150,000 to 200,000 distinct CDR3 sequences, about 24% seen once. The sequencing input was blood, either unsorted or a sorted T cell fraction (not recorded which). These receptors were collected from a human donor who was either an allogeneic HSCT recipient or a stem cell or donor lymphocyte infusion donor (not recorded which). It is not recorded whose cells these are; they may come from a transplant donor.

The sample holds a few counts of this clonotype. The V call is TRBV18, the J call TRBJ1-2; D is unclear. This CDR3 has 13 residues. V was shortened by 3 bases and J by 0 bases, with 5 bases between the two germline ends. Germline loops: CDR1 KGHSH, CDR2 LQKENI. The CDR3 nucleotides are TGTGCCAGCTCACCTTACACTAACTATGGCTACACCTTC. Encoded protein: CASSPYTNYGYTF.

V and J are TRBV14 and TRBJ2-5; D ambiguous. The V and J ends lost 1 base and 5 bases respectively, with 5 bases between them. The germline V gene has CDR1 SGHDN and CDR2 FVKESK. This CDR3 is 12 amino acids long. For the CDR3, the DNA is TGTGCCAGCAGCCAAGCATTCGAGACCCAGTACTTC. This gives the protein CASSQAFETQYF.

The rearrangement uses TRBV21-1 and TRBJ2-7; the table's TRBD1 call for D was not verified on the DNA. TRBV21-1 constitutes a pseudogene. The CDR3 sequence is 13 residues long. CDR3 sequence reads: CASTRGTSYEQYF. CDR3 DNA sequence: TGTGCCAGCACCCGGGGCACCTCCTACGAGCAGTACTTC.

Written as DNA, the CDR3 is TGTGCCAGCAGTGACCTGTGGACTTCTTCCTACGAGCAGTACTTC. Its translation: CASSDLWTSSYEQYF. The chain joins TRBV25-1 to TRBJ2-7, with D possibly matching TRBD2 (5 bases). V was cut by 3 bases and J by 1 base, with 13 bases left in between. The CDR3 has 15 residues. Per the germline V gene, CDR1 is MGHDK and CDR2 is SYGVNS.

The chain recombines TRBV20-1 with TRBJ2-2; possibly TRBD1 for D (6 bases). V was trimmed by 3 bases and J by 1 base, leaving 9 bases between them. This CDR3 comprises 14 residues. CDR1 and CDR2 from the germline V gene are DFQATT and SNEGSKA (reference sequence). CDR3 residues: CSASGTRNTGELFF. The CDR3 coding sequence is TGCAGTGCTAGCGGGACAAGGAACACCGGGGAGCTGTTTTTT.

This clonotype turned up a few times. CDR3 sequence: CASSLASWVSDTQYF. The CDR3 DNA follows: TGCGCCAGCAGCTTGGCTAGCTGGGTCTCAGATACGCAGTATTTT. This rearrangement joins TRBV5-1 to TRBJ2-3; possibly TRBD2 for D (5 bases). In germline, CDR1 is SGHRS, CDR2 YFSETQ. The length of the CDR3 is 15 residues. The ends were cut back, 0 bases at V and 4 bases at J, with 12 bases in the middle.

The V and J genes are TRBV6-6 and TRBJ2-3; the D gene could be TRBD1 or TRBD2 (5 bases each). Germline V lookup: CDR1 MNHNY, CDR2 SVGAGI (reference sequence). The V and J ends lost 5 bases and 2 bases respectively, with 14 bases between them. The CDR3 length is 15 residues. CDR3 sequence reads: CASSPPGATTDTQYF. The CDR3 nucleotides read TGTGCCAGCAGTCCACCCGGGGCAACCACAGATACGCAGTATTTT.

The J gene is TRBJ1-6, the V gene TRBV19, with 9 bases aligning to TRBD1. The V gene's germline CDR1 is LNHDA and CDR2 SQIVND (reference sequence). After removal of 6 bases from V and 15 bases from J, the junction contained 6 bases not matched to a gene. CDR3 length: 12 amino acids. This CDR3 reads CASSGTGSYLHF. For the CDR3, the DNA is TGTGCCAGTAGCGGGACAGGGAGCTACCTCCACTTT.

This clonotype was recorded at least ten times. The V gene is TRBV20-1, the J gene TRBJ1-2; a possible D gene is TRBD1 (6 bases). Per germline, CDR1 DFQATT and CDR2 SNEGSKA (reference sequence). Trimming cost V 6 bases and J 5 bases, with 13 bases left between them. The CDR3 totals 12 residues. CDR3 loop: CSARPRGYGYTF. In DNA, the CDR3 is TGCAGTGCCAGGCCCAGGGGTTATGGCTACACCTTC.

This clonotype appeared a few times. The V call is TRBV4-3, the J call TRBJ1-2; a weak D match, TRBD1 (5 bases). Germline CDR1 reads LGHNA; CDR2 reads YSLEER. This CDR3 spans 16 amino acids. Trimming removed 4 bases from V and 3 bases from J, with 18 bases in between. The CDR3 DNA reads TGCGCCAGCAGCCCTTCGGGGGGGAGCTTCTACTATGGCTACACCTTC. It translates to CASSPSGGSFYYGYTF.

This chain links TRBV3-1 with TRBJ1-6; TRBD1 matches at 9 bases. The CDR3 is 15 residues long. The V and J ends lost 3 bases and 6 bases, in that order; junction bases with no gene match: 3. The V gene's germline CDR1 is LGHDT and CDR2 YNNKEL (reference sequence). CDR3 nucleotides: TGTGCCAGCAGCCATGGGACAGGGATTAATTCACCCCTCCACTTT. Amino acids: CASSHGTGINSPLHF.

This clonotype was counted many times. CDR3 bases: TGTGCCACCAGCAGAGATCTGGCCAACTATGGCTACACCTTC. This gives the protein CATSRDLANYGYTF. The chain couples TRBV15 to TRBJ1-2; D not certain. V lost 0 bases and J 2 bases, leaving 7 bases between the germline ends. From germline, CDR1 is LNHNV and CDR2 YYDKDF (reference sequence). CDR3 length equals 14 residues.

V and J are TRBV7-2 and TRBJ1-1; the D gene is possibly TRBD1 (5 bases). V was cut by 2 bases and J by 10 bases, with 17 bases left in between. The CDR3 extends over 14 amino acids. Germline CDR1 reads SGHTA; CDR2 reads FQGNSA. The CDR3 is CASSLLRFGDGAFF. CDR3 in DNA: TGTGCCAGCAGCTTATTGAGATTCGGGGACGGAGCTTTCTTT.

Here the CDR3 reads CASNPTGNSYEQYF. The CDR3 nucleotides are TGTGCCAGCAATCCGACAGGGAACTCCTACGAGCAGTACTTC. This sequence joins TRBV27 and TRBJ2-7; 7 bases line up with TRBD1. CDR1 and CDR2 from the germline V gene are MNHEY and SMNVEV (reference sequence). The trim removed 7 bases at V and 0 bases at J, leaving 6 bases unmatched. This CDR3 is built from 14 residues.

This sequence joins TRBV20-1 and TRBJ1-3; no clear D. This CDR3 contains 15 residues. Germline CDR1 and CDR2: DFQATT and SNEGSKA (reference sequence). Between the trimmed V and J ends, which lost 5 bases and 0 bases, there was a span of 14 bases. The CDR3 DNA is TGCAGTGCTTGGGGAGACATACTCTCTGGAAACACCATATATTTT. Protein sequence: CSAWGDILSGNTIYF.

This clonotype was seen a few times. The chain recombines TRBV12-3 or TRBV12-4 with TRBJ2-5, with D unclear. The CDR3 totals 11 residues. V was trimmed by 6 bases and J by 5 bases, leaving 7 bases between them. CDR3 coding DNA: TGTGCCAGCAGCAGAGGCGAGACCCAGTACTTC. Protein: CASSRGETQYF.

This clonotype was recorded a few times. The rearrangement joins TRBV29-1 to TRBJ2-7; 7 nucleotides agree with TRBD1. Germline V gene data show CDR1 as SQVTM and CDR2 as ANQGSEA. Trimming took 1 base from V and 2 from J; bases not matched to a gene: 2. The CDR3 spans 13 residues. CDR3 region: CSVEAGTAYEQYF. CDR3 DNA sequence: TGCAGCGTTGAAGCGGGGACAGCCTACGAGCAGTACTTC.

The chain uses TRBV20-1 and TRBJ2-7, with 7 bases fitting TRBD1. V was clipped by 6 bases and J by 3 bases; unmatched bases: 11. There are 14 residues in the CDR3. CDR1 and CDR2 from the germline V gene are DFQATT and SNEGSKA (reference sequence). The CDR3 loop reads CSAFIPGQNYEQYF. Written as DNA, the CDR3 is TGCAGTGCGTTCATTCCGGGACAGAACTACGAGCAGTACTTC.

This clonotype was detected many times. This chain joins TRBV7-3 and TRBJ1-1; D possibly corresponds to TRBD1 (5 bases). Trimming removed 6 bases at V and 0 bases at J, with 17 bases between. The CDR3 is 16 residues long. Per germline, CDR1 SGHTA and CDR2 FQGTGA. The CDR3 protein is CASSLGPTSMNTEAFF. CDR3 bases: TGTGCCAGCAGTTTGGGACCGACCTCCATGAACACTGAAGCTTTCTTT.

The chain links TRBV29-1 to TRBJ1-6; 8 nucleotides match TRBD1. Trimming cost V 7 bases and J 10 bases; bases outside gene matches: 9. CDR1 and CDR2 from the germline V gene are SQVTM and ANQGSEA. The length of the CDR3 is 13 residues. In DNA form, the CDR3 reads TGCAGCGGCGAAGGACAGGGAAAGTCACCCCTCCACTTT. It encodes CSGEGQGKSPLHF.

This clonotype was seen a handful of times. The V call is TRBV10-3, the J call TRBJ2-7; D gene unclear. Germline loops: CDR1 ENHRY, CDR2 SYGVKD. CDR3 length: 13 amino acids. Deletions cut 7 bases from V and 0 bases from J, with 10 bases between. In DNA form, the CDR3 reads TGTGCCATCAAGGAAGATCCCTCCTACGAGCAGTACTTC. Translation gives CAIKEDPSYEQYF.

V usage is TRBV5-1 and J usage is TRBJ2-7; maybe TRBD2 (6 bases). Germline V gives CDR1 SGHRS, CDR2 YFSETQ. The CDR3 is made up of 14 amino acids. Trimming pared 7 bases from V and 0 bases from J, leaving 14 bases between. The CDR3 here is CASRPRDFSYEQYF. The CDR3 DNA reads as TGCGCCAGCCGCCCCCGGGACTTCTCCTACGAGCAGTACTTC.

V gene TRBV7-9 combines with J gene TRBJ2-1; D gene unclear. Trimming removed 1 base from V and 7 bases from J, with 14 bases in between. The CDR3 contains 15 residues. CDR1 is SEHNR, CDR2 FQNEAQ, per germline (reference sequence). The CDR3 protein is CASSLVLERRNEQFF. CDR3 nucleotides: TGTGCCAGCAGCTTAGTTCTCGAGAGAAGGAATGAGCAGTTCTTC. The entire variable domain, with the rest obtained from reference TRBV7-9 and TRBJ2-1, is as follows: DTGVSQNPRHKITKRGQNVTFRCDPISEHNRLYWYRQTLGQGPEFLTYFQNEAQLEKSRLLSDRFSAERPKGSFSTLEIQRTEQGDSAMYLCASSLVLERRNEQFFGPGTRLTVL.

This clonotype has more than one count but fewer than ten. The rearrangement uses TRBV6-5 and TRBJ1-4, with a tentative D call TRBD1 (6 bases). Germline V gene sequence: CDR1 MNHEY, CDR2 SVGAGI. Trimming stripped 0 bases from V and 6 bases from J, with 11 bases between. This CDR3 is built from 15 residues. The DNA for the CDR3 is TGTGCCAGCAGTTACTCGTGGGGGCCAGATGAAAAACTGTTTTTT. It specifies CASSYSWGPDEKLFF.

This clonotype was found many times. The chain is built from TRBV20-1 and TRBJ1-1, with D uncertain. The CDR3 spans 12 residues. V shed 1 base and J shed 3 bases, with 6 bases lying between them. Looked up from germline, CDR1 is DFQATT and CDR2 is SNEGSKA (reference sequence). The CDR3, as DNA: TGCAGTGCTAGAGGGGAGGACACTGAAGCTTTCTTT. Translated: CSARGEDTEAFF.

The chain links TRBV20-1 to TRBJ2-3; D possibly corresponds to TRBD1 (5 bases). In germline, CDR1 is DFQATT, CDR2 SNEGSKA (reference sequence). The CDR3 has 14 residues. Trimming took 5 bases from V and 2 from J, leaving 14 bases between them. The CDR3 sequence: CSAQLRDFTDTQYF. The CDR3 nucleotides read TGCAGTGCTCAACTCAGGGATTTCACAGATACGCAGTATTTT.